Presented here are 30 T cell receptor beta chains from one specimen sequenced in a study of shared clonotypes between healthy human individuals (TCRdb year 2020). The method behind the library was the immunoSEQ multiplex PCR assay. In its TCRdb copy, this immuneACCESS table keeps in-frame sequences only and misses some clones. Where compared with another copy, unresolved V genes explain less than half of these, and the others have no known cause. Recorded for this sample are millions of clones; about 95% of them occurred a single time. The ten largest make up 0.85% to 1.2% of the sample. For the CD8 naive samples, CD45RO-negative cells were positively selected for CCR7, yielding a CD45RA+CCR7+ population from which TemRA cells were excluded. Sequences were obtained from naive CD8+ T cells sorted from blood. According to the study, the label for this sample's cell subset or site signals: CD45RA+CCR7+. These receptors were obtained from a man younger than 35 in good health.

CDR3 residues: CASSSSGGDEQYF. CDR3 DNA sequence: TGTGCCAGCAGCTCTTCAGGGGGCGACGAGCAGTACTTC. The V call is TRBV5-4, the J call TRBJ2-7, with TRBD1 matching 8 bases. The CDR3 sequence is 13 residues long. V trimming: 3 bases; J trimming: 5 bases; junction bases outside the gene matches: 4. The V gene's germline CDR1 is SGHNT and CDR2 YYREEE (reference sequence).

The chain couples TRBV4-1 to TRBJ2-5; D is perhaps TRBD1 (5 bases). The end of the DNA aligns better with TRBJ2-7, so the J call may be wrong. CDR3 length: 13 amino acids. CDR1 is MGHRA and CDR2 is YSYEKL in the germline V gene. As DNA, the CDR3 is TGCGCCAGCAGCGCAGACAGAGTGTACGAGCAGTACTTC. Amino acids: CASSADRVYEQYF.

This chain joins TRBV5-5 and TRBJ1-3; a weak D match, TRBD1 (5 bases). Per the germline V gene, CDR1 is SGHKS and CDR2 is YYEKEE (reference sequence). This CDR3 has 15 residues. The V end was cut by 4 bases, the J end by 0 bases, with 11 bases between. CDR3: CASSPEGVSGNTIYF. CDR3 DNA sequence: TGTGCCAGCAGCCCGGAAGGGGTCTCTGGAAACACCATATATTTT.

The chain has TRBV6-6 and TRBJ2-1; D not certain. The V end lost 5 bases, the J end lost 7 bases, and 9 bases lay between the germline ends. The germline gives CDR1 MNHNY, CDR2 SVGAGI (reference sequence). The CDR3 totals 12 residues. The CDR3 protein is CASSPSGNEQFF. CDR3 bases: TGTGCCAGCAGTCCCTCCGGGAATGAGCAGTTCTTC.

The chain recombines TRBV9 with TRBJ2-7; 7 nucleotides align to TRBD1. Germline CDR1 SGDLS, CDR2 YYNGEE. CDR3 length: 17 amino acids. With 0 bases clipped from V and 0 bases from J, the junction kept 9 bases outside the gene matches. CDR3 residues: CASSVDEGTESSYEQYF. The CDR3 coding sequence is TGTGCCAGCAGCGTAGACGAGGGGACAGAGAGCTCCTACGAGCAGTACTTC. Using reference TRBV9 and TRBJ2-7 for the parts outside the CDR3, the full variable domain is DSGVTQTPKHLITATGQRVTLRCSPRSGDLSVYWYQQSLDQGLQFLIQYYNGEERAKGNILERFSAQQFPDLHSELNLSSLELGDSALYFCASSVDEGTESSYEQYFGPGTRLTVT.

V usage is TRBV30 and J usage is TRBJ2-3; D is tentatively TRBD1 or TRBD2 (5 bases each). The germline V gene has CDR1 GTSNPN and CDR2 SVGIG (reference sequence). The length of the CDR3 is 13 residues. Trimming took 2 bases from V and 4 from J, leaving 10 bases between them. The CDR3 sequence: CAWSPRGSDTQYF. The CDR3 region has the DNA TGTGCCTGGAGTCCGAGGGGTTCAGATACGCAGTATTTT.

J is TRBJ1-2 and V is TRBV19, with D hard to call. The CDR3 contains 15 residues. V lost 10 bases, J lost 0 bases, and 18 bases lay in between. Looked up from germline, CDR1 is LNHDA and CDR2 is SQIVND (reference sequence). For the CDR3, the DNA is TGTGCCACCCAAAGGTCGGCAGATCCTAACTATGGCTACACCTTC. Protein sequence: CATQRSADPNYGYTF.

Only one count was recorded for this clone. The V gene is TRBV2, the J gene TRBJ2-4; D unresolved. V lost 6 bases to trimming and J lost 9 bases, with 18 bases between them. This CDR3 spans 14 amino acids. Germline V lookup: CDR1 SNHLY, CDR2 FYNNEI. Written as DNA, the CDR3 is TGTGCCAGCAGCGCCCCAGAAGGAGCGACCATTCAGTACTTC. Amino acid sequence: CASSAPEGATIQYF. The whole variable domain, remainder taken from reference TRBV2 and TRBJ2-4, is EPEVTQTPSHQVTQMGQEVILRCVPISNHLYFYWYRQILGQKVEFLVSFYNNEISEKSEIFDDQFSVERPDGSNFTLKIRSTKLEDSAMYFCASSAPEGATIQYFGAGTRLSVL.

The CDR3 loop reads CASSYGSGREETQYF. CDR3 nucleotide sequence: TGTGCCAGCAGTTATGGGTCCGGGCGGGAAGAGACCCAGTACTTC. This chain connects TRBV6-5 to TRBJ2-5, with D perhaps TRBD2 (5 bases). Trimming removed 3 bases from V and 3 bases from J, with 14 bases in between. The germline V gene encodes CDR1 MNHEY and CDR2 SVGAGI. The CDR3 sequence is 15 residues long.

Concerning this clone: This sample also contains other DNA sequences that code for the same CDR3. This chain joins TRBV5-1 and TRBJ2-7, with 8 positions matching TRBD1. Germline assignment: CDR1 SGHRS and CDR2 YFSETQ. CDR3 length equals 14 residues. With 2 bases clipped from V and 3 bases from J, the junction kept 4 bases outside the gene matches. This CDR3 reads CASSFGTGGYEQYF. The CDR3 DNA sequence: TGCGCCAGCAGCTTCGGGACAGGAGGCTACGAGCAGTACTTC.

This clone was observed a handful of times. This CDR3 is CASSTDRAFNQPQHF. CDR3 nucleotides: TGCGCCAGCTCAACGGACAGGGCCTTTAATCAGCCCCAGCATTTT. The chain uses TRBV10-2 and TRBJ1-5; TRBD1 matches at 8 bases. CDR3 length: 15 residues. V lost 8 bases and J lost 4; bases outside the gene matches: 10. The germline V gene encodes CDR1 WSHSY and CDR2 SAAADI.

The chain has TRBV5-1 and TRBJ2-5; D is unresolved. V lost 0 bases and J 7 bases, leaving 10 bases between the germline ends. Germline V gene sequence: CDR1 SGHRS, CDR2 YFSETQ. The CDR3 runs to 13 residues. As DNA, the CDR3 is TGCGCCAGCAGCTTGGCTGGGGAAGGGACCCAGTACTTC. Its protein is CASSLAGEGTQYF.

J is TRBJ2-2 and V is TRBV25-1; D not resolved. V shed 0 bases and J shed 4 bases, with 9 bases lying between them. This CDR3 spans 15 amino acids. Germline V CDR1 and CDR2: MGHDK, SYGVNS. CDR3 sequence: CASSEYSGVTGELFF. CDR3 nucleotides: TGTGCCAGCAGTGAATATTCTGGGGTCACCGGGGAGCTGTTTTTT.

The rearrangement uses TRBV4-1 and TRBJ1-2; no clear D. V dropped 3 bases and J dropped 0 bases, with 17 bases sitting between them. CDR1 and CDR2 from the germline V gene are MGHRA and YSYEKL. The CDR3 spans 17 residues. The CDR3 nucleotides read TGCGCCAGCAGCCAGGAGGATGCTGGATCGGCTAACTATGGCTACACCTTC. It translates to CASSQEDAGSANYGYTF.

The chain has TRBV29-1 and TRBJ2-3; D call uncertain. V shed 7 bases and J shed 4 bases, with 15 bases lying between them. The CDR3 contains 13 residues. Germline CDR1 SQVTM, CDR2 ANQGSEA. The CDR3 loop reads CSGVVHLADTQYF. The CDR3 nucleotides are TGCAGCGGAGTTGTCCACTTGGCAGATACGCAGTATTTT.

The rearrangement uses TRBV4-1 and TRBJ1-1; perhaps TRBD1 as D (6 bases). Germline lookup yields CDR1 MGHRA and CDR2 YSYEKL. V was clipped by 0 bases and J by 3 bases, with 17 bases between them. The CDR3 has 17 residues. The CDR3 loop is CASSQDRFGGADTEAFF. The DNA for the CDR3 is TGCGCCAGCAGCCAAGATCGTTTTGGGGGCGCGGACACTGAAGCTTTCTTT.

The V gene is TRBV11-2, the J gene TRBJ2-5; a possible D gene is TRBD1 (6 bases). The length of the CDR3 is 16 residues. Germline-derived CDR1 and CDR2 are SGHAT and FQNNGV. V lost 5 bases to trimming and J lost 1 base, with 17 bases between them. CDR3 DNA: TGTGCCAGCAGCCTCGGACAGAACGATATCCAAGAGACCCAGTACTTC. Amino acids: CASSLGQNDIQETQYF.

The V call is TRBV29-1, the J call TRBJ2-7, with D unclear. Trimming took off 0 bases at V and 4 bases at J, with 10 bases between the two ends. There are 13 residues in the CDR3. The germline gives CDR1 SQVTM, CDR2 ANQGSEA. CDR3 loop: CSVEDLTDYEQYF. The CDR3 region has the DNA TGCAGCGTTGAAGATCTGACGGATTACGAGCAGTACTTC.

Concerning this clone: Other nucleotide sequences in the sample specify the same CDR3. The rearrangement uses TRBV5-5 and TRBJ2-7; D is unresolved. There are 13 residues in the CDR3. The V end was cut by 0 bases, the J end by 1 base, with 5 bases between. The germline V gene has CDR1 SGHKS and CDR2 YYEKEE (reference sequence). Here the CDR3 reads CASSLAVSYEQYF. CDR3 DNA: TGTGCCAGCAGCTTGGCTGTTTCCTACGAGCAGTACTTC.

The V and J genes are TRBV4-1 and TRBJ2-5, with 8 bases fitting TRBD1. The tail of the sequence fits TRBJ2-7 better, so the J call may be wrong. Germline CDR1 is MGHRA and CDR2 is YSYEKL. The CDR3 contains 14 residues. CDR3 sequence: CASSRVQGDHEQYF. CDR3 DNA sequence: TGCGCCAGCAGCCGGGTACAGGGGGACCACGAGCAGTACTTC.

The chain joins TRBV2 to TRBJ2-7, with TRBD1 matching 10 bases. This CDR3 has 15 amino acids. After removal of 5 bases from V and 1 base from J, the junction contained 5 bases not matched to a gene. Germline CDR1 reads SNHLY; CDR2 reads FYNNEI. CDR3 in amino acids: CASSTGTGVSYEQYF. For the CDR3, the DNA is TGTGCCAGCAGTACCGGGACAGGGGTTTCCTACGAGCAGTACTTC.

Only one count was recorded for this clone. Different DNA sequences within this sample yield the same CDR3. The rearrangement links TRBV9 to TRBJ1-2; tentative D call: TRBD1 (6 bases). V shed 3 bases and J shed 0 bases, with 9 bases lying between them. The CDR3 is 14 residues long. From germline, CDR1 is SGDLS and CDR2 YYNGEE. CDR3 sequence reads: CASSAGTSNYGYTF. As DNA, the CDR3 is TGTGCCAGCAGCGCAGGGACATCTAACTATGGCTACACCTTC. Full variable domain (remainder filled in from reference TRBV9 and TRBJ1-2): DSGVTQTPKHLITATGQRVTLRCSPRSGDLSVYWYQQSLDQGLQFLIQYYNGEERAKGNILERFSAQQFPDLHSELNLSSLELGDSALYFCASSAGTSNYGYTFGSGTRLTVV.

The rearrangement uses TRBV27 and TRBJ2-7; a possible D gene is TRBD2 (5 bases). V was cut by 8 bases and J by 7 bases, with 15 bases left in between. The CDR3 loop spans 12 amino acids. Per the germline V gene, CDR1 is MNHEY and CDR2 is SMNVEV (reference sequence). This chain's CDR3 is CASGPSSGEQYF. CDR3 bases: TGTGCCAGCGGACCTAGCTCGGGGGAGCAGTACTTC.

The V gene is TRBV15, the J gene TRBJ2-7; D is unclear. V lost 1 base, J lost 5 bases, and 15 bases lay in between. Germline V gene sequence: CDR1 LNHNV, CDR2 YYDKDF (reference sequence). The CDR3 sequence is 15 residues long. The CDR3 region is CATSRVLKGFHEQYF. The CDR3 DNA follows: TGTGCCACCAGCAGAGTACTTAAAGGGTTTCACGAGCAGTACTTC.

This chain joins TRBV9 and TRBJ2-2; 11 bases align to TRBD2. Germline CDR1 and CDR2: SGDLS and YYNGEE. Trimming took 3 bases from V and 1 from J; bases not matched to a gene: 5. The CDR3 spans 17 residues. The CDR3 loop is CASSAGTSGGNTGELFF. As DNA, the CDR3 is TGTGCCAGCAGCGCCGGAACTAGCGGGGGGAACACCGGGGAGCTGTTTTTT.

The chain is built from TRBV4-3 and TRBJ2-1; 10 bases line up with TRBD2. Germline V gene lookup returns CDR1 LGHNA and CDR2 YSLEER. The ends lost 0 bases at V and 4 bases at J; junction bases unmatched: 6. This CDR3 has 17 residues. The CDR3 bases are TGCGCCAGCAGCCAAGATCCGCTAGCGGGGGAATACAATGAGCAGTTCTTC. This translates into CASSQDPLAGEYNEQFF.

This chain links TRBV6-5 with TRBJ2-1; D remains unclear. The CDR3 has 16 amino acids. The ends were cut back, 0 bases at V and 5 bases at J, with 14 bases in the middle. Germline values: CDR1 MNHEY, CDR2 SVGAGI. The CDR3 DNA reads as TGTGCCAGCAGTTACTCGTCTGGTCAGATTCACAATGAGCAGTTCTTC. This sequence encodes CASSYSSGQIHNEQFF.

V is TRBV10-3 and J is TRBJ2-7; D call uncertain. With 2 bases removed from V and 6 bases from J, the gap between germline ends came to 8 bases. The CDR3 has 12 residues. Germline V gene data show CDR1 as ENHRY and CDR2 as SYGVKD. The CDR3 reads CAISEPQSEQYF. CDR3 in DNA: TGTGCCATCAGTGAGCCGCAGTCCGAGCAGTACTTC.

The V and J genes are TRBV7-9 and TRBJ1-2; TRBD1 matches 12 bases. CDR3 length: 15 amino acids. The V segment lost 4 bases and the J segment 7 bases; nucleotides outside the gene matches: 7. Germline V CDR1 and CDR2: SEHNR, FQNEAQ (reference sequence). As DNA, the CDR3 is TGTGCCAGCAGCTCAGCCGGGACAGGGGGCAGTGGCTACACCTTC. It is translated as CASSSAGTGGSGYTF.

The CDR3 loop reads CASSFLMGNTEAFF. CDR3 nucleotide sequence: TGTGCCAGCAGCTTCCTCATGGGGAACACTGAAGCTTTCTTT. The V gene is TRBV5-4, the J gene TRBJ1-1; no clear D. Germline V gives CDR1 SGHNT, CDR2 YYREEE (reference sequence). V dropped 2 bases and J dropped 1 base, with 9 bases sitting between them. This CDR3 region has 14 residues.